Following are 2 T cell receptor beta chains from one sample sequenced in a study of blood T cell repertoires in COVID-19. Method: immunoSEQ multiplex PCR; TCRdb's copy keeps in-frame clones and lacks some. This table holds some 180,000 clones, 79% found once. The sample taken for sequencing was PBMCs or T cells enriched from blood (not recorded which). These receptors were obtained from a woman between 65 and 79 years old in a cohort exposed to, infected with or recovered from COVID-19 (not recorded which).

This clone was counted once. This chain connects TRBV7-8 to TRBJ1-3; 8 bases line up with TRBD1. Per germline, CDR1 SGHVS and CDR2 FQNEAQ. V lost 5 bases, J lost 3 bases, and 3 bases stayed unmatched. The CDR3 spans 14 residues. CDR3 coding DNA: TGTGCCAGCAGCGCTGACAGGGGTGGAAACACCATATATTTT. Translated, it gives CASSADRGGNTIYF.

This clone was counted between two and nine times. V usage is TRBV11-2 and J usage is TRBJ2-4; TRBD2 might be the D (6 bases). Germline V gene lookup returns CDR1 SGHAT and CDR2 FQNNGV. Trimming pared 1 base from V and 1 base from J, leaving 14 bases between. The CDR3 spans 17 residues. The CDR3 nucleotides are TGTGCCAGCAGCTTAGTCGAGTATGGGGGGGCCAAAAACATTCAGTACTTC. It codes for CASSLVEYGGAKNIQYF.